A single sample gave rise to the 14 T cell receptor beta chains below, sequenced in a study of cytomegalovirus exposure and HLA in healthy donors. The data were produced by immunoSEQ multiplex PCR, yet TCRdb's version contains in-frame clones alone and is incomplete. The sample lists 100,000 to 150,000 clones; roughly nine tenths were seen once. Source material: PBMCs. The receptors come from a woman aged 18-29 years in good health and CMV-seronegative.

The chain carries TRBV5-4 and TRBJ1-3; possibly TRBD1 for D (6 bases). Per the germline V gene, CDR1 is SGHNT and CDR2 is YYREEE (reference sequence). Trimming pared 3 bases from V and 4 bases from J, leaving 11 bases between. This CDR3 region has 14 residues. CDR3 sequence (DNA): TGTGCCAGCAGCTCAGGGGATCGAGGAAACACCATATATTTT. Translated: CASSSGDRGNTIYF.

The rearrangement joins TRBV15 to TRBJ2-7; weak D call: TRBD2 (5 bases). Germline CDR1 and CDR2: LNHNV and YYDKDF (reference sequence). V lost 1 base to trimming and J lost 2 bases, with 9 bases between them. This CDR3 has 14 residues. The CDR3 region is CATSRGRGTYEQYF. DNA of the CDR3: TGTGCCACCAGCAGAGGGAGAGGGACCTACGAGCAGTACTTC.

V and J are TRBV11-1 and TRBJ2-1; a possible D gene is TRBD1 (6 bases). The CDR3 totals 12 residues. Trimming cost V 6 bases and J 15 bases, with 18 bases left between them. CDR1 is SGHAT and CDR2 is FQDESV in the germline V gene (reference sequence). CDR3 region: CASSPITGWGFF. The DNA for the CDR3 is TGTGCCAGCAGTCCAATCACAGGGTGGGGGTTCTTC.

This clone was counted only a few times. The chain combines TRBV6-5 with TRBJ2-1, with TRBD2 matching 9 bases. The CDR3 totals 16 residues. Germline V CDR1 and CDR2: MNHEY, SVGAGI. Trimming took 0 bases from V and 7 from J; bases not matched to a gene: 7. CDR3 region: CASSYSGGGASNEQFF. The CDR3 DNA follows: TGTGCCAGCAGTTACTCGGGCGGGGGGGCCTCAAATGAGCAGTTCTTC.

This chain joins TRBV2 and TRBJ2-2; D is possibly TRBD1 (6 bases). CDR3 length: 16 residues. Germline-derived CDR1 and CDR2 are SNHLY and FYNNEI. Deletions cut 3 bases from V and 0 bases from J, with 11 bases between. CDR3 amino acids: CASSDWQGSNTGELFF. CDR3 in DNA: TGTGCCAGCAGTGATTGGCAGGGGTCGAACACCGGGGAGCTGTTTTTT.

J is TRBJ1-2 and V is TRBV5-1, with a tentative D call TRBD1 (5 bases). There are 15 residues in the CDR3. Germline V gene sequence: CDR1 SGHRS, CDR2 YFSETQ. V was clipped by 0 bases and J by 0 bases, with 9 bases between them. CDR3: CASSLVTATNYGYTF. The CDR3 bases are TGCGCCAGCAGCTTGGTGACAGCTACTAACTATGGCTACACCTTC. Using reference TRBV5-1 and TRBJ1-2 for the parts outside the CDR3, the full variable domain is KAGVTQTPRYLIKTRGQQVTLSCSPISGHRSVSWYQQTPGQGLQFLFEYFSETQRNKGNFPGRFSGRQFSNSRSEMNVSTLELGDSALYLCASSLVTATNYGYTFGSGTRLTVV.

The chain is built from TRBV27 and TRBJ2-7; a possible D gene is TRBD1 (6 bases). V shed 1 base and J shed 6 bases, with 13 bases lying between them. Germline V CDR1 and CDR2: MNHEY, SMNVEV (reference sequence). CDR3 length: 14 residues. This CDR3 is CASSLFGSGVEQYF. For the CDR3, the DNA is TGTGCCAGCAGTTTATTCGGGTCAGGGGTCGAGCAGTACTTC.

The chain has TRBV5-4 and TRBJ2-3, with D hard to call. The CDR3 totals 15 residues. Trimming cost V 3 bases and J 5 bases, with 16 bases left between them. From germline, CDR1 is SGHNT and CDR2 YYREEE (reference sequence). DNA for the CDR3: TGTGCCAGCAGCTCAAAATCCCGACTTGGAGATACGCAGTATTTT. Protein sequence: CASSSKSRLGDTQYF.

The chain links TRBV7-6 to TRBJ1-4, with 7 bases lining up with TRBD1. The CDR3 length is 12 residues. J lost 8 bases, V lost 5 bases, and 2 bases had no gene match. The germline V gene encodes CDR1 SGHVS and CDR2 FNYEAQ. The CDR3 DNA reads TGTGCCAGCAGCCTGGACAGGGAAAAACTGTTTTTT. Its translation is CASSLDREKLFF.

The gene calls are TRBV19 and TRBJ2-3, with TRBD1 matching 8 bases. Germline loops: CDR1 LNHDA, CDR2 SQIVND (reference sequence). This CDR3 spans 13 amino acids. With V trimmed by 7 bases and J by 1 base, 1 base remained unmatched. CDR3 loop: CASKTGGTDTQYF. CDR3 nucleotides: TGTGCCAGTAAGACAGGGGGCACAGATACGCAGTATTTT.

This clone showed up just once. This chain links TRBV11-2 with TRBJ2-1, with a tentative D call TRBD2 (5 bases). The CDR3 is made up of 13 amino acids. Trimming removed 11 bases at V and 1 base at J, with 12 bases between. The germline V gene encodes CDR1 SGHAT and CDR2 FQNNGV. CDR3 in DNA: TGTGCCTCCAAGAGGGCTTCCTACAATGAGCAGTTCTTC. It specifies CASKRASYNEQFF.

This chain joins TRBV6-1 and TRBJ1-2; tentative D call: TRBD1 (6 bases). CDR3 length equals 11 residues. V was shortened by 4 bases and J by 8 bases, with 8 bases between the two germline ends. The germline gives CDR1 MNHNS, CDR2 SASEGT. The CDR3 DNA sequence: TGTGCCAGCAGTGTAAGGGGGGGCTACACCTTC. This gives the protein CASSVRGGYTF.

In its sample, this clone was seen once. The chain combines TRBV5-6 with TRBJ1-3; 7 positions match TRBD1. With 1 base clipped from V and 0 bases from J, the junction kept 4 bases outside the gene matches. The CDR3 contains 16 residues. CDR1 is SGHDT and CDR2 is YYEEEE in the germline V gene. The CDR3 coding sequence is TGTGCCAGCAGCTTGAGGGGGCCCGTCTCTGGAAACACCATATATTTT. It yields the protein CASSLRGPVSGNTIYF.

The V call is TRBV15, the J call TRBJ1-2, with D perhaps TRBD1 (5 bases). Trimming took off 1 base at V and 6 bases at J, with 12 bases between the two ends. The CDR3 is 14 amino acids. Germline V CDR1 and CDR2: LNHNV, YYDKDF (reference sequence). CDR3 DNA sequence: TGTGCCACCAGCAGAGTCCGGGCCAGGGATGGCTACACCTTC. It yields the protein CATSRVRARDGYTF. Together with reference TRBV15 and TRBJ1-2, the CDR3 gives the full variable domain: DAMVIQNPRYQVTQFGKPVTLSCSQTLNHNVMYWYQQKSSQAPKLLFHYYDKDFNNEADTPDNFQSRRPNTSFCFLDIRSPGLGDTAMYLCATSRVRARDGYTFGSGTRLTVV.